This T cell receptor (beta chain) originates from a study of blood T cell repertoires in COVID-19. Looking at the study overall: Samples taken during acute and convalescent COVID-19 were collected in the United States, Italy and Spain.

In the study's own analysis: Cell counts per sample came from amplifying reference gene primers. Method: immunoSEQ multiplex PCR; TCRdb's copy keeps in-frame clones and lacks some. The D gene and trimming were derived from the DNA, and the V and J assignments and clone size from that table. This table has some 69,000 clones, 79% appearing once. The CDR3 has 14 residues. Germline CDR1 is SEHNR and CDR2 is FQNEAQ (reference sequence). After removal of 3 bases from V and 4 bases from J, the junction contained 3 bases not matched to a gene. The TCR comes from a man aged 55-75 years with acute or convalescent COVID-19. The material sequenced was peripheral blood. The chain is built from TRBV7-9 and TRBJ2-3; TRBD1 agrees at 8 bases. Written as DNA, the CDR3 is TGTGCCAGCAGCTTCCAGACAGGGGCAGATACGCAGTATTTT. Translation: CASSFQTGADTQYF.